This TCR beta chain was recorded in a study of T cells in Graves' hyperthyroidism and ophthalmopathy. This clonotype came up once. Antigen: not known. The germline gene is not matched at one end of the junction; a read error may be the cause. The germline V gene encodes CDR1 LNHDA and CDR2 SQIVND (reference sequence). The CDR3 is made up of 16 amino acids. Whole-study results and caveats: In blood, most of the thyroid clonotypes expanded above 0.001 were also present. Ophthalmopathy and stable hyperthyroidism were told apart by a 13 V-J model.

Amplified regions were TCR beta CDR3 sequences from RNA transcripts. Primed by the HTBI set, a first-round RT-PCR was run on the TCR CDR3. One entry per CDR3 protein, called by TCRdb with MiXCR from the multiplex PCR reads. The table shows some 600,000 distinct CDR3 sequences, with approximately 15% occurring only once. For the diagnoses, clinical symptoms, serum thyroxine and TRAb, thyroid ultrasound and orbital computed tomography were used. This TCR was sampled from a woman in her twenties or thirties with Graves' hyperthyroidism that later progressed to Graves' ophthalmopathy. V usage is TRBV19 and J usage is TRBJ1-1; D might be TRBD1 (5 bases). The sequenced sample consisted of blood. For the CDR3, the DNA is TGTGCCAGTAGTCCCCTCGGGGCGGGCGAGGGCACTGATGCTTTCTTT. It encodes CASSPLGAGEGTDAFF.